The 20 T cell receptor beta chains below come from one sample, sequenced in a study of cytomegalovirus exposure and HLA in healthy donors. Repertoires were generated with immunoSEQ multiplex PCR, while TCRdb's copy carries only in-frame clones and drops some. Of about 240,000 clones detected, approximately 83% appear once; the ten largest clones hold 0.95% to 1.5%. Sequenced material: PBMCs. The receptors derive from a woman younger than 45 in good health and CMV-seropositive.

CDR3: CSDKEKGLPEAFF. The CDR3 DNA reads as TGCAGCGACAAAGAGAAGGGGTTGCCTGAAGCTTTCTTT. This chain uses TRBV29-1 with TRBJ1-1; perhaps TRBD1 as D (5 bases). Germline V gene lookup returns CDR1 SQVTM and CDR2 ANQGSEA. The V end was cut by 7 bases, the J end by 6 bases, with 18 bases between. This CDR3 comprises 13 residues.

The V call is TRBV19, the J call TRBJ1-2; 9 bases are shared with TRBD1. The CDR3 totals 14 residues. Germline-derived CDR1 and CDR2 are LNHDA and SQIVND (reference sequence). V lost 5 bases, J lost 4 bases, and 5 bases stayed unmatched. The CDR3: CASSPGTGPYGYTF. The CDR3 bases are TGTGCCAGTAGTCCCGGGACAGGGCCCTATGGCTACACCTTC.

Of note for this clone: A junction end diverges from the germline sequence, so it may reflect a read error. The chain links TRBV7-7 to TRBJ2-1, with TRBD2 matching 13 bases. The CDR3 sequence is 15 residues long. Germline V gene lookup returns CDR1 SSHAT and CDR2 FNYEAQ (reference sequence). CDR3 in DNA: TGTGCTAGCAGCTCAGGACTAGCGGGAGCAAATGAGCAGTTCTTC. Translation gives CASSSGLAGANEQFF.

The chain combines TRBV5-1 with TRBJ2-7, with 10 bases aligning to TRBD1. The junction had 13 bases not matched to a gene; V was cut back by 4 bases and J by 0 bases. Germline CDR1 and CDR2: SGHRS and YFSETQ. The CDR3 loop spans 18 amino acids. CDR3 DNA sequence: TGCGCCAGCAGCCTCGCCGGTGGGACAGGGGTGTCCTCCTACGAGCAGTACTTC. Translation: CASSLAGGTGVSSYEQYF.

The J gene is TRBJ2-7, the V gene TRBV4-1; no definite D call. The CDR3 length is 15 residues. V lost 0 bases and J lost 3, with 12 bases in between. The V gene's germline CDR1 is MGHRA and CDR2 YSYEKL. For the CDR3, the DNA is TGCGCCAGCAGCCAAGAGATGGTAGCCAGCTACGAGCAGTACTTC. Its protein product is CASSQEMVASYEQYF.

The rearrangement joins TRBV28 to TRBJ2-1; a possible D gene is TRBD2 (6 bases). V lost 10 bases, J lost 3 bases, and 13 bases lay in between. Germline CDR1 reads MDHEN; CDR2 reads SYDVKM. The CDR3 has 13 amino acids. The CDR3 is CATRAGIYNEQFF. CDR3 bases: TGTGCCACCCGTGCGGGAATCTACAATGAGCAGTTCTTC.

V is TRBV19 and J is TRBJ1-5; a possible D gene is TRBD1 (6 bases). This CDR3 comprises 14 residues. Germline-derived CDR1 and CDR2 are LNHDA and SQIVND (reference sequence). Trimming removed 3 bases from V and 8 bases from J, with 14 bases in between. The CDR3 region is CASSMRGALEPQHF. The DNA of the CDR3 is TGTGCCAGTAGTATGCGGGGGGCCCTTGAGCCCCAGCATTTT.

The chain has TRBV10-1 and TRBJ2-1; TRBD2 matches 10 bases. V lost 4 bases to trimming and J lost 3 bases; unmatched junction nucleotides: 0. The CDR3 covers 14 residues. Germline V gene sequence: CDR1 WNHNN, CDR2 SYGVQD (reference sequence). The CDR3 DNA follows: TGCGCCAGCAGTGGGACTAGCGGCTACAATGAGCAGTTCTTC. The encoded protein is CASSGTSGYNEQFF.

The gene calls are TRBV30 and TRBJ1-5; 7 bases are shared with TRBD1. V lost 4 bases and J lost 1; bases outside the gene matches: 7. CDR1 GTSNPN and CDR2 SVGIG come from the germline V gene (reference sequence). CDR3 size: 15 residues. The CDR3 sequence: CAWNRQGGSNQPQHF. Here the CDR3 DNA reads TGTGCCTGGAACAGACAGGGAGGAAGCAATCAGCCCCAGCATTTT.

The J gene is TRBJ2-3, the V gene TRBV18; TRBD2 matches 8 bases. This CDR3 has 15 residues. Germline loops: CDR1 KGHSH, CDR2 LQKENI. V was clipped by 6 bases and J by 0 bases; unmatched bases: 5. Here the CDR3 reads CASSTAGASTDTQYF. In DNA, the CDR3 is TGTGCCAGCTCTACAGCGGGGGCTAGCACAGATACGCAGTATTTT.

This rearrangement joins TRBV30 to TRBJ2-7, with D uncertain. Per the germline V gene, CDR1 is GTSNPN and CDR2 is SVGIG (reference sequence). Trimming cost V 2 bases and J 3 bases, with 23 bases left between them. This CDR3 region has 17 residues. In DNA form, the CDR3 reads TGTGCCTGGAGTCGATTTAGGCCGACTCAAGAGAGCTACGAGCAGTACTTC. Amino acids: CAWSRFRPTQESYEQYF.

The J gene is TRBJ2-3, the V gene TRBV5-1; no clear D. V was shortened by 7 bases and J by 1 base, with 10 bases between the two germline ends. This CDR3 has 13 amino acids. Per germline, CDR1 SGHRS and CDR2 YFSETQ. CDR3 in amino acids: CASRTRGTDTQYF. The CDR3 coding sequence is TGCGCCAGCCGTACCCGGGGCACAGATACGCAGTATTTT.

The chain links TRBV9 to TRBJ2-7; 11 bases line up with TRBD2. Germline V lookup: CDR1 SGDLS, CDR2 YYNGEE. J lost 7 bases, V lost 3 bases, and 12 bases had no gene match. CDR3 length: 16 residues. The CDR3 spells CASSEGAGLAGWEQYF. DNA for the CDR3: TGTGCCAGCAGCGAGGGGGCCGGACTAGCGGGCTGGGAGCAGTACTTC.

The V gene is TRBV29-1, the J gene TRBJ1-1; D may be TRBD1 (5 bases). CDR3 size: 11 residues. Germline lookup yields CDR1 SQVTM and CDR2 ANQGSEA. The CDR3 loop reads CGHRRGTEAFF. The DNA of the CDR3 is TGCGGTCACAGGAGGGGCACTGAAGCTTTCTTT.

The chain couples TRBV5-6 to TRBJ2-1, with TRBD2 identical over 7 bases. Germline CDR1 is SGHDT and CDR2 is YYEEEE. The CDR3 is made up of 16 amino acids. Trimming took 0 bases from V and 8 from J; bases not matched to a gene: 11. This chain's CDR3 is CASSLGGGPQIDEQFF. CDR3 coding DNA: TGTGCCAGCAGCTTGGGGGGGGGACCGCAGATTGATGAGCAGTTCTTC.

J is TRBJ1-5 and V is TRBV2, with D maybe TRBD1 (5 bases). Germline CDR1 and CDR2: SNHLY and FYNNEI. V was shortened by 3 bases and J by 7 bases, with 19 bases between the two germline ends. The CDR3 is 16 amino acids. CDR3 loop: CASSDVGGGVRQPQHF. The CDR3 DNA sequence: TGTGCCAGCAGTGACGTAGGTGGGGGGGTCCGGCAGCCCCAGCATTTT.

The genes are TRBV29-1 and TRBJ2-1, with a weak D call TRBD2 (5 bases). V lost 2 bases to trimming and J lost 7 bases, with 18 bases between them. CDR3 length: 15 residues. The germline gives CDR1 SQVTM, CDR2 ANQGSEA. CDR3 DNA sequence: TGCAGCGTTGAACTACTAGAAGGGAGCGGAAATGAGCAGTTCTTC. Translating gives CSVELLEGSGNEQFF.

This chain joins TRBV18 and TRBJ1-2; the match to TRBD1 covers 8 bases. The CDR3 is 15 residues long. Germline V lookup: CDR1 KGHSH, CDR2 LQKENI. Trimming removed 3 bases from V and 0 bases from J; junction bases left unmatched: 3. CDR3 sequence (DNA): TGTGCCAGCTCACCGGACAGGGAGTCTAACTATGGCTACACCTTC. Translated, it gives CASSPDRESNYGYTF.

The chain has TRBV2 and TRBJ2-7, with D unresolved. Trimming pared 3 bases from V and 6 bases from J, leaving 15 bases between. The germline gives CDR1 SNHLY, CDR2 FYNNEI. The CDR3 contains 14 residues. This chain's CDR3 is CASSDSTAGLEQYF. The CDR3 nucleotides are TGTGCCAGCAGTGATTCGACGGCAGGCCTCGAGCAGTACTTC.

The J gene is TRBJ1-2, the V gene TRBV27; D possibly corresponds to TRBD1 (6 bases). The V gene's germline CDR1 is MNHEY and CDR2 SMNVEV (reference sequence). The CDR3 has 11 amino acids. Trimming shortened V by 6 bases and J by 7 bases, and 9 bases separated the two germline ends. CDR3 in amino acids: CASSQGFGYTF. As DNA, the CDR3 is TGTGCCAGCAGCCAGGGGTTTGGCTACACCTTC.